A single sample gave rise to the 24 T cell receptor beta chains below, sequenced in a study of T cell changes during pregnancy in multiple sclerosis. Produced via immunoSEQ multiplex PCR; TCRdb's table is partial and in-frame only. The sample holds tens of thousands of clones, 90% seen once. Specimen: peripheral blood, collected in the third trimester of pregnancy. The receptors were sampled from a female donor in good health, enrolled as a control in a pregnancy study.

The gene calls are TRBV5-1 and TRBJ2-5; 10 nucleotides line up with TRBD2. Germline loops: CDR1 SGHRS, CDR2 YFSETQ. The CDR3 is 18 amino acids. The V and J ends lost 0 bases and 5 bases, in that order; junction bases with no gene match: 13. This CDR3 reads CASSLVSLAGLQSETQYF. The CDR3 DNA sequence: TGCGCCAGCAGCTTGGTTTCACTAGCGGGACTCCAGTCGGAGACCCAGTACTTC.

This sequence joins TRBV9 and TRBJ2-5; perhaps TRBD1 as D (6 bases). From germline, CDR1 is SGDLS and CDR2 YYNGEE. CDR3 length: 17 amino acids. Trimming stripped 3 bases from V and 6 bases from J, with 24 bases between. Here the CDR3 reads CASSADTGIYGWQTQYF. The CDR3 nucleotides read TGTGCCAGCAGCGCCGACACAGGGATTTATGGGTGGCAGACCCAGTACTTC.

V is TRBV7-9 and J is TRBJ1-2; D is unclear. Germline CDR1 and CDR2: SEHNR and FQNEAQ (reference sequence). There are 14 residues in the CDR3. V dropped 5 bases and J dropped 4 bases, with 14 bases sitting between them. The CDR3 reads CASSRPTGIYGYTF. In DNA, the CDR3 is TGTGCCAGCAGCCGACCGACCGGGATCTATGGCTACACCTTC. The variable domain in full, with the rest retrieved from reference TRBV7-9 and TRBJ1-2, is DTGVSQNPRHKITKRGQNVTFRCDPISEHNRLYWYRQTLGQGPEFLTYFQNEAQLEKSRLLSDRFSAERPKGSFSTLEIQRTEQGDSAMYLCASSRPTGIYGYTFGSGTRLTVV.

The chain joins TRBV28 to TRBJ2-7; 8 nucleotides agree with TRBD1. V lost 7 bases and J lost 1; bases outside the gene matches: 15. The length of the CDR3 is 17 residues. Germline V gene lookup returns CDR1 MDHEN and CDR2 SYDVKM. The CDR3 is CASNLGTGSPKSYEQYF. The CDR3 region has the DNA TGTGCCAGCAATTTGGGGACAGGTTCGCCGAAATCCTACGAGCAGTACTTC.

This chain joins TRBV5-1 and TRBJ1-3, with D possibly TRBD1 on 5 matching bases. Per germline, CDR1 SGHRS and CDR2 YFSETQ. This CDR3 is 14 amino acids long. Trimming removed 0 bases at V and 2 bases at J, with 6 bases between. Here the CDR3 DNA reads TGCGCCAGCAGCTTGGGGGGCCCTGGAAACACCATATATTTT. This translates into CASSLGGPGNTIYF.

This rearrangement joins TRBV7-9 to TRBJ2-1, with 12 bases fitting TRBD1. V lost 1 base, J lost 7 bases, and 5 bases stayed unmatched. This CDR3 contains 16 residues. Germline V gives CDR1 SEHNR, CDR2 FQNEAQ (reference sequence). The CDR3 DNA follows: TGTGCCAGCAGCTTAGTAGGGGACAGGGGGCCAAATGAGCAGTTCTTC. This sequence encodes CASSLVGDRGPNEQFF.

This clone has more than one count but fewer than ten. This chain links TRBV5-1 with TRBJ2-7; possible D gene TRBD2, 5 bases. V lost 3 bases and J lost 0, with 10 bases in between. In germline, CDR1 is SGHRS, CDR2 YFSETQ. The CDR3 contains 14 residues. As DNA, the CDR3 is TGCGCCAGCAGCTGGGGAGCCCACTCCTACGAGCAGTACTTC. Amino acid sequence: CASSWGAHSYEQYF.

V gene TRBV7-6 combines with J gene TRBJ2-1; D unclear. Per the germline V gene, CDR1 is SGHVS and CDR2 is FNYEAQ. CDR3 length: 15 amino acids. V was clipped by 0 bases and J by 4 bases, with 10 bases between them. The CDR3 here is CASSLAAASYNEQFF. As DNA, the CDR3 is TGTGCCAGCAGCTTAGCTGCGGCTAGTTACAATGAGCAGTTCTTC.

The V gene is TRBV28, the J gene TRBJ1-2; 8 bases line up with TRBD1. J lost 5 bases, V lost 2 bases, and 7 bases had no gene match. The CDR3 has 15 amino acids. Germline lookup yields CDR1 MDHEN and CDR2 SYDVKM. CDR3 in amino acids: CASSLQGANTYGYTF. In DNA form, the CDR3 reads TGTGCCAGCAGTTTACAGGGGGCCAATACTTATGGCTACACCTTC.

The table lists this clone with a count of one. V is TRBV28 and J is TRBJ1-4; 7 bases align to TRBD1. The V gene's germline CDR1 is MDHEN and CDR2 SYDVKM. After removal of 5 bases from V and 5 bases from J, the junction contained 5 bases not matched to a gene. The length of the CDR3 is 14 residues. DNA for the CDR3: TGTGCCAGCAGTCTGGGACAGCAGAATGAAAAACTGTTTTTT. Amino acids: CASSLGQQNEKLFF.

CDR3 loop: CATDRSGLDRAYNEQFF. In nucleotides, the CDR3 is TGTGCCACAGACAGGTCCGGTTTGGACCGAGCTTACAATGAGCAGTTCTTC. The gene calls are TRBV28 and TRBJ2-1; D is perhaps TRBD1 (6 bases). CDR3 length: 17 amino acids. Germline V gives CDR1 MDHEN, CDR2 SYDVKM. Trimming shortened V by 10 bases and J by 4 bases, and 26 bases separated the two germline ends.

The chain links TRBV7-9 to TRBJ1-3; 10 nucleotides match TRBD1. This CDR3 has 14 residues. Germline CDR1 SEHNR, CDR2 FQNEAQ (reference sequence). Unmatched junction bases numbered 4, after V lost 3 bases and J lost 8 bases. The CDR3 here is CASSFGQGGDTIYF. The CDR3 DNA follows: TGTGCCAGCAGCTTTGGACAGGGGGGTGACACCATATATTTT.

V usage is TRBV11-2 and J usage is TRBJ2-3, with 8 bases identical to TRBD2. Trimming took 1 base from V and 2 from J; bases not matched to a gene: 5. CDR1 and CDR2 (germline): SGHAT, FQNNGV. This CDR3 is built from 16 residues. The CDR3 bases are TGTGCCAGCAGCTTAGCGGCTAGCGGGCACACAGATACGCAGTATTTT. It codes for CASSLAASGHTDTQYF. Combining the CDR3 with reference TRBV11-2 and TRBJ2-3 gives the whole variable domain EAGVAQSPRYKIIEKRQSVAFWCNPISGHATLYWYQQILGQGPKLLIQFQNNGVVDDSQLPKDRFSAERLKGVDSTLKIQPAKLEDSAVYLCASSLAASGHTDTQYFGPGTRLTVL.

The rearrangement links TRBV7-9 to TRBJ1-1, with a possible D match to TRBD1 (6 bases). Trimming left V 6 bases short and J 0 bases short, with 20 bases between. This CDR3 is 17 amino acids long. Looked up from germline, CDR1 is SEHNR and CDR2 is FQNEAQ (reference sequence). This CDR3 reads CASSTRGRGPMNTEAFF. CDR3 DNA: TGTGCCAGCAGTACTAGGGGCAGGGGCCCCATGAACACTGAAGCTTTCTTT.

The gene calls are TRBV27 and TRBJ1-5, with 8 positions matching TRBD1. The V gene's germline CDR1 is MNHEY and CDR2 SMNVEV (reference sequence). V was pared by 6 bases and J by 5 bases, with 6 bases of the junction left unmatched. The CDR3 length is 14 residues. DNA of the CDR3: TGTGCCAGCAGACCTACAGGGGGGCATCAGCCCCAGCATTTT. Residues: CASRPTGGHQPQHF.

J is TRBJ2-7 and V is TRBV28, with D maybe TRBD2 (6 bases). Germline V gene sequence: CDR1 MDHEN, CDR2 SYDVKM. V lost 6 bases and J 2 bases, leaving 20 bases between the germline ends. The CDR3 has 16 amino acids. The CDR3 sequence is CASSLRPGLRTYEQYF. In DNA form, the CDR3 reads TGTGCCAGCAGCCTGCGGCCGGGACTGAGAACCTACGAGCAGTACTTC. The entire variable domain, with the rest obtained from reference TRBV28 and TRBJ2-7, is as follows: DVKVTQSSRYLVKRTGEKVFLECVQDMDHENMFWYRQDPGLGLRLIYFSYDVKMKEKGDIPEGYSVSREKKERFSLILESASTNQTSMYLCASSLRPGLRTYEQYFGPGTRLTVT.

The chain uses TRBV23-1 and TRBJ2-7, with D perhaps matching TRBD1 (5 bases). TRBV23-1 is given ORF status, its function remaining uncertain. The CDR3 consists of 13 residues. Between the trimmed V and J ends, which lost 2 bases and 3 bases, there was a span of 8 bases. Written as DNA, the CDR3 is TGCGCCAGCAGTCAACTGGACAACTACGAGCAGTACTTC. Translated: CASSQLDNYEQYF.

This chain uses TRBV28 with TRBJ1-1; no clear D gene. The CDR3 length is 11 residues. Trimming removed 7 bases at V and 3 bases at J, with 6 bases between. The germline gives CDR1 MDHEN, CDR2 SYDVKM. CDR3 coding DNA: TGTGCCAGCATGAGGGACACTGAAGCTTTCTTT. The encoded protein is CASMRDTEAFF.

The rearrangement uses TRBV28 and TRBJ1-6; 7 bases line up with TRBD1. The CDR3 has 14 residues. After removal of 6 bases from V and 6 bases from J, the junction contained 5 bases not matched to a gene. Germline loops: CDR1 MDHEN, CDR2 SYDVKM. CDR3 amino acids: CASRSGTANSPLHF. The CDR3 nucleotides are TGTGCCAGCAGATCCGGGACAGCTAATTCACCCCTCCACTTT. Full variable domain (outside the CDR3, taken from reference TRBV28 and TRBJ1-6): DVKVTQSSRYLVKRTGEKVFLECVQDMDHENMFWYRQDPGLGLRLIYFSYDVKMKEKGDIPEGYSVSREKKERFSLILESASTNQTSMYLCASRSGTANSPLHFGNGTRLTVT.

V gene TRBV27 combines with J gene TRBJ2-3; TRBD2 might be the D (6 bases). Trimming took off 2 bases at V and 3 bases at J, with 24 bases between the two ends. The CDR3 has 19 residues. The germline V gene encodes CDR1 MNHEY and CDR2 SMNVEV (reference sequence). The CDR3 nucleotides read TGTGCCAGCAGTTTAAGGGGAGTGGGAGGAACTGGTCATACAGATACGCAGTATTTT. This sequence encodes CASSLRGVGGTGHTDTQYF.

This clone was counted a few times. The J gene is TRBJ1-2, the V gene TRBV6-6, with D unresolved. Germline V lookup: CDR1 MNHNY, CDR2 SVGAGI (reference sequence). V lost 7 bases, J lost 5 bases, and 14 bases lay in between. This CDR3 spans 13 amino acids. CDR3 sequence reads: CASTTLRDYGYTF. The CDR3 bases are TGTGCCAGCACGACCCTCCGGGATTATGGCTACACCTTC.

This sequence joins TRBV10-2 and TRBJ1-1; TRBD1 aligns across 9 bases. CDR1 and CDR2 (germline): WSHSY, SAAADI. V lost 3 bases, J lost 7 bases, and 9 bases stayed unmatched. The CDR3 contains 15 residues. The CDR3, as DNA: TGCGCCAGCAGTGAAGAAACAGGGGGCATTGATGAAGCTTTCTTT. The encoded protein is CASSEETGGIDEAFF.

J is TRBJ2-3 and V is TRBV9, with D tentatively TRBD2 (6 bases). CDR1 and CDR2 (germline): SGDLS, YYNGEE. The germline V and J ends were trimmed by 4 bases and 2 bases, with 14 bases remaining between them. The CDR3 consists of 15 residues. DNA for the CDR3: TGTGCCAGCAGCTTAGGACGGACTAACACAGATACGCAGTATTTT. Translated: CASSLGRTNTDTQYF.

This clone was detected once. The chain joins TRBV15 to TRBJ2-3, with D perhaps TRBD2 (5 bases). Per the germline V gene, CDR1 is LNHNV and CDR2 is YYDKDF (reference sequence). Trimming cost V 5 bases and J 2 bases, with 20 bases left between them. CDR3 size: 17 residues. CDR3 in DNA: TGTGCCACCAGCGAAGAACTAGTGATGCTGGACACAGATACGCAGTATTTT. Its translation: CATSEELVMLDTDTQYF.